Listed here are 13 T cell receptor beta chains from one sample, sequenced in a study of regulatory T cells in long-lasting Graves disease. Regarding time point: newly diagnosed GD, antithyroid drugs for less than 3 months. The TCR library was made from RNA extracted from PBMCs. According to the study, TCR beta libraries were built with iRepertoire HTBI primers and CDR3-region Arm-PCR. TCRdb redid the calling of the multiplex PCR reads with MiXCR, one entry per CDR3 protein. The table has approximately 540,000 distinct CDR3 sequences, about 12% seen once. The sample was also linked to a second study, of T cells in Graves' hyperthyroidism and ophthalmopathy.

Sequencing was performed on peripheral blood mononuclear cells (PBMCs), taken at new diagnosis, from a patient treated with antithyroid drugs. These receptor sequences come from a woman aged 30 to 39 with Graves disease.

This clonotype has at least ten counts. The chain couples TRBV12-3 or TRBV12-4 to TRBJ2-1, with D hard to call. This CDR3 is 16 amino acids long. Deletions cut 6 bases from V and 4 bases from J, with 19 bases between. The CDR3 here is CASRSISGPRYNEQFF. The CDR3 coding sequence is TGTGCCAGCAGGTCGATATCCGGACCGAGGTACAATGAGCAGTTCTTC.

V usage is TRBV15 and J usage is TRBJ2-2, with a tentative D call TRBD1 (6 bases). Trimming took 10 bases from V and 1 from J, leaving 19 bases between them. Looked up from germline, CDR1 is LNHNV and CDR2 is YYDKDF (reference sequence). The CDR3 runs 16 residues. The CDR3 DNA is TGTGCCAGCGAAAGTGACCTAGGGGGGAACACCGGGGAGCTGTTTTTT. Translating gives CASESDLGGNTGELFF.

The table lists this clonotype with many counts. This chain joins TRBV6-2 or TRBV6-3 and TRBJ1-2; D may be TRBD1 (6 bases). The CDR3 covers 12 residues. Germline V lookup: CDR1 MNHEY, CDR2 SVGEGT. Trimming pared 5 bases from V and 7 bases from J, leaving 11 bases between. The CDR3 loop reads CASSHTGIGYTF. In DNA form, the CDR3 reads TGTGCCAGCAGTCACACAGGGATTGGCTACACCTTC.

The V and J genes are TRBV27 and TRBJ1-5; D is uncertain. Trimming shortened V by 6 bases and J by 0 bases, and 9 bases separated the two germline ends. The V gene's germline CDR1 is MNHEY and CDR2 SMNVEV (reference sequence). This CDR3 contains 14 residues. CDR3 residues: CASSYIASNQPQHF. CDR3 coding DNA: TGTGCCAGCAGCTATATCGCTAGCAATCAGCCCCAGCATTTT.

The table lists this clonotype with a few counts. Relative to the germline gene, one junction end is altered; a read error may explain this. CDR3 coding DNA: TGTGCCGGCAGTTTAGCGCTCAGGGCCCAACGAAACACTGAAGCTTTCTTT. This encodes CAGSLALRAQRNTEAFF. The genes are TRBV12-3 or TRBV12-4 and TRBJ1-1, with TRBD1 as a possible D gene (5 bases). This CDR3 region has 17 residues.

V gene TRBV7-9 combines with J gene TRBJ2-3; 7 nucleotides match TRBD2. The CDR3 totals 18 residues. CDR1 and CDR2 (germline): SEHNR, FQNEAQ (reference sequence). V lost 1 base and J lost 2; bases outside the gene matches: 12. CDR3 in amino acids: CASSLDFSGIRITDTQYF. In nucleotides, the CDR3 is TGTGCCAGCAGCTTAGATTTCAGCGGGATAAGGATCACAGATACGCAGTATTTT. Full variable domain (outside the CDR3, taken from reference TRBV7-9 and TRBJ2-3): DTGVSQNPRHKITKRGQNVTFRCDPISEHNRLYWYRQTLGQGPEFLTYFQNEAQLEKSRLLSDRFSAERPKGSFSTLEIQRTEQGDSAMYLCASSLDFSGIRITDTQYFGPGTRLTVL.

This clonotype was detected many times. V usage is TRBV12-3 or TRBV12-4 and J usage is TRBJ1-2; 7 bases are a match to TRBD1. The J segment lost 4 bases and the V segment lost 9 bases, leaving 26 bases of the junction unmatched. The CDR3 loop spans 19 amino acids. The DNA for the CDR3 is TGTGCCAGTATCCGGGACAGAAACAAATTCGAAGGGTATTGCTATGGCTACACCTTC. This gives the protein CASIRDRNKFEGYCYGYTF.

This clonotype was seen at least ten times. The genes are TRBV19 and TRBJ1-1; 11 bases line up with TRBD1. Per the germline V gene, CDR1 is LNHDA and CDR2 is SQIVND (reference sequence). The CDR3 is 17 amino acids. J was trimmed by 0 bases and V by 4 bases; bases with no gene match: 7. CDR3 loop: CASSRPGTGGMNTEAFF. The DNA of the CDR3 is TGTGCCAGTAGTAGACCCGGGACAGGGGGAATGAACACTGAAGCTTTCTTT.

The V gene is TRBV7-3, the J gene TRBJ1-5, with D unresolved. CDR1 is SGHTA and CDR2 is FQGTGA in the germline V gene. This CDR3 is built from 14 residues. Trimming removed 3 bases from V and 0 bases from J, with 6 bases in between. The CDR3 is CASSFSYSNQPQHF. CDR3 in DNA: TGTGCCAGCAGCTTCTCTTATAGCAATCAGCCCCAGCATTTT.

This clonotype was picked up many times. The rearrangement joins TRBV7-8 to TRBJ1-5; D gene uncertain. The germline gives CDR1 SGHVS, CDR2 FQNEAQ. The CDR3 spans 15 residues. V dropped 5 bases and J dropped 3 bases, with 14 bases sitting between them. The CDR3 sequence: CASSRTGGDNQPQHF. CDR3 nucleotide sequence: TGTGCCAGCAGCCGCACGGGTGGGGACAATCAGCCCCAGCATTTT.

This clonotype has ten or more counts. The CDR3: CASSEFLWNEQFF. Here the CDR3 DNA reads TGTGCCAGCAGTGAATTTTTGTGGAATGAGCAGTTCTTC. V usage is TRBV25-1 and J usage is TRBJ2-1; no reliable D call. The length of the CDR3 is 13 residues. Germline V gives CDR1 MGHDK, CDR2 SYGVNS. Trimming pared 1 base from V and 7 bases from J, leaving 8 bases between. The whole variable domain, remainder taken from reference TRBV25-1 and TRBJ2-1, is EADIYQTPRYLVIGTGKKITLECSQTMGHDKMYWYQQDPGMELHLIHYSYGVNSTEKGDLSSESTVSRIRTEHFPLTLESARPSHTSQYLCASSEFLWNEQFFGPGTRLTVL.

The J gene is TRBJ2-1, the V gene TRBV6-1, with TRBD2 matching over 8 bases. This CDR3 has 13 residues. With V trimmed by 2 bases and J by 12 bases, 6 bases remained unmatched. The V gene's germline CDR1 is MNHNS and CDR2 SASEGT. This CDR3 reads CASSEPGLVVQFF. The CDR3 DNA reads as TGTGCCAGCAGTGAACCGGGACTAGTGGTGCAGTTCTTC.

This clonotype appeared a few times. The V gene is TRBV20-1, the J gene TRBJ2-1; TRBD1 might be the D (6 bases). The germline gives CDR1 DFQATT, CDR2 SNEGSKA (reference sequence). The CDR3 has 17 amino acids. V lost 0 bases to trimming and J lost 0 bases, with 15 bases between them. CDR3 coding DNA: TGCAGTGCTAGAGATCATTTGCCCAGGGGCTCCTACAATGAGCAGTTCTTC. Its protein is CSARDHLPRGSYNEQFF.